A selection of T cell receptor beta chains follows, all from one sample in a study of cytomegalovirus exposure and HLA in healthy donors. This table comes from immunoSEQ multiplex PCR, and its TCRdb copy is limited to in-frame clones, with some not included. The table shows about 160,000 clones, with about 75% occurring only once. Sequences were obtained from PBMCs. These receptors were obtained from a woman aged 45-65 years in good health and CMV-seropositive. Each CDR3 is given with its conserved first and last residue. A D gene is named only where the DNA matches it firmly. Not all rows give a size; the values are once, few, many and, for expanded clones, a class.

cdr3_aa,cdr3_nt,v_call,j_call,d_call,clone_size
CASSPWGQTLDYEQYF,TGTGCCAGCTCACCATGGGGCCAAACTCTAGACTACGAGCAGTACTTC,TRBV18,TRBJ2-7,NA,NA
CASMSGQGNAGANVLTF,TGTGCCAGCATGTCCGGACAGGGTAACGCTGGGGCCAACGTCCTGACTTTC,TRBV7-9,TRBJ2-6,TRBD1,NA
CASSPRGGGIEKLFF,TGTGCCAGCAGTCCCCGAGGGGGCGGGATAGAAAAACTGTTTTTT,TRBV6-5,TRBJ1-4,TRBD1,NA
CASSPQGQGFDPLHF,TGTGCCAGCAGCCCTCAGGGACAGGGTTTTGATCCCCTCCACTTT,TRBV27,TRBJ1-6,TRBD1,NA
CASSRRQVDTQYF,TGTGCCAGCAGTCGAAGACAGGTGGATACGCAGTATTTT,TRBV6-5,TRBJ2-3,NA,NA
CASSDDIFYSNQPQHF,TGTGCCAGCAGTGACGACATCTTCTATAGCAATCAGCCCCAGCATTTT,TRBV6-1,TRBJ1-5,NA,NA
CASSESGGDGNYGYTF,TGCGCCAGCAGTGAGTCTGGCGGAGACGGAAATTATGGCTACACCTTC,TRBV10-2,TRBJ1-2,NA,NA
CASSQATGSSNEKLFF,TGCGCCAGCAGCCAAGCAACCGGGTCGAGTAATGAAAAACTGTTTTTT,TRBV4-3,TRBJ1-4,NA,NA
CASSRAVGVNEQYF,TGTGCCAGCAGCCGGGCGGTGGGAGTGAACGAGCAGTACTTC,TRBV11-2,TRBJ2-7,NA,NA
CASSNTEQGREKLFF,TGTGCCAGCAGCAACACCGAACAGGGCCGGGAAAAACTGTTTTTT,TRBV6-1,TRBJ1-4,NA,NA
CASSPRDLTPLHF,TGTGCCAGTAGCCCCCGGGACTTGACACCCCTCCACTTT,TRBV19,TRBJ1-6,NA,NA
CASSSMPGSGTQYF,TGTGCCAGCAGCTCGATGCCGGGGTCTGGTACCCAGTACTTC,TRBV7-2,TRBJ2-5,NA,once
CASSKDQRGGGELFF,TGTGCCAGCAGTAAGGACCAGCGCGGGGGCGGGGAGCTGTTTTTT,TRBV2,TRBJ2-2,TRBD2,NA
CATQYRDRVIF,TGTGCCACCCAATACCGGGACAGAGTCATCTTC,TRBV28,TRBJ2-1,TRBD1,NA
CASAGSGANVLTF,TGCGCCAGCGCGGGGTCTGGGGCCAACGTCCTGACTTTC,TRBV5-1,TRBJ2-6,NA,few
CASSFGQAYEQYF,TGTGCCAGCAGCTTCGGACAGGCCTACGAGCAGTACTTC,TRBV11-2,TRBJ2-7,TRBD1,NA
CASSIRPGGALDTEAFF,TGTGCCAGTAGTATAAGGCCAGGGGGCGCGTTGGACACTGAAGCTTTCTTT,TRBV19,TRBJ1-1,TRBD1,NA
CASRPWGDRTYEQYF,TGTGCCAGCAGACCCTGGGGGGACAGAACCTACGAGCAGTACTTC,TRBV28,TRBJ2-7,NA,NA
CASSWTTQETQYF,TGTGCCAGCAGCTGGACTACCCAAGAGACCCAGTACTTC,TRBV6-5,TRBJ2-5,NA,once
CASSSRTEAFF,TGTGCCAGCAGTTCTCGGACTGAAGCTTTCTTT,TRBV6-5,TRBJ1-1,NA,few
CASSFLTGGFGNYGYTF,TGTGCCAGCAGCTTTCTAACAGGGGGCTTTGGTAACTATGGCTACACCTTC,TRBV5-5,TRBJ1-2,TRBD1,NA
CASSLGQGFSYEQYF,TGTGCCAGCAGCTTGGGACAGGGATTCTCCTACGAGCAGTACTTC,TRBV7-2,TRBJ2-7,TRBD1,NA
CASSLTEEVNYGYTF,TGTGCCAGCAGCTTGACGGAAGAGGTTAACTATGGCTACACCTTC,TRBV11-2,TRBJ1-2,NA,NA
CASSLNPGIETQYF,TGTGCCAGCAGTTTAAACCCGGGTATAGAGACCCAGTACTTC,TRBV27,TRBJ2-5,NA,NA
CASRQTSGGAGEQFF,TGCGCCAGCAGGCAGACTAGCGGGGGGGCCGGTGAGCAGTTCTTC,TRBV5-1,TRBJ2-1,TRBD2,NA
CASSLSVPVAGEQYF,TGTGCCAGCAGCCTTTCGGTTCCGGTAGCGGGCGAGCAGTACTTC,TRBV27,TRBJ2-7,TRBD2,NA
CASRSGGSSFTQYF,TGTGCCAGCAGAAGCGGCGGGAGCTCGTTTACGCAGTATTTT,TRBV2,TRBJ2-3,TRBD2,NA
CASSGQVSSYNEQFF,TGTGCCAGCAGCGGACAGGTTAGCTCCTACAATGAGCAGTTCTTC,TRBV27,TRBJ2-1,TRBD1,NA
CASSKGDSPNTEAFF,TGTGCCAGCAGCAAGGGGGACAGCCCTAACACTGAAGCTTTCTTT,TRBV6-5,TRBJ1-1,TRBD1,NA
CASGRTSNQPQHF,TGTGCCAGCGGAAGGACATCCAATCAGCCCCAGCATTTT,TRBV28,TRBJ1-5,NA,NA
CASSYGQGRADTQYF,TGTGCCAGCAGTTACGGCCAGGGGCGAGCAGATACGCAGTATTTT,TRBV6-6,TRBJ2-3,NA,NA
CAISESAGLYQETQYF,TGTGCCATCAGTGAGTCAGCGGGTCTGTACCAAGAGACCCAGTACTTC,TRBV10-3,TRBJ2-5,NA,NA
CASSDRDLRAGELFF,TGCGCCAGCAGCGACAGGGACCTGAGAGCCGGGGAGCTGTTTTTT,TRBV4-1,TRBJ2-2,TRBD1,NA
CASSPGGKSNQPQHF,TGTGCCAGCAGCCCCGGGGGGAAAAGCAATCAGCCCCAGCATTTT,TRBV6-5,TRBJ1-5,NA,NA
CASSHTPSGGPYNEQFF,TGCGCCAGCAGTCATACGCCTAGCGGGGGGCCTTACAATGAGCAGTTCTTC,TRBV23-1,TRBJ2-1,TRBD2,once
CASRQTQNTEAFF,TGTGCCAGCAGACAGACCCAAAACACTGAAGCTTTCTTT,TRBV7-2,TRBJ1-1,NA,NA
CASSQAWRNIQYF,TGCGCCAGCAGCCAAGCCTGGAGAAACATTCAGTACTTC,TRBV4-1,TRBJ2-4,NA,NA
CASSSLAVKADTQYF,TGTGCCAGCAGCTCCCTAGCGGTTAAAGCAGATACGCAGTATTTT,TRBV7-6,TRBJ2-3,TRBD2,once
CASSQGSEGRDNEQFF,TGTGCCAGCAGCCAAGGGTCTGAAGGGCGGGACAATGAGCAGTTCTTC,TRBV4-2,TRBJ2-1,NA,NA
CASTPQGGLAGVPGPYEQYF,TGCGCCAGCACCCCACAAGGGGGACTAGCGGGAGTTCCGGGCCCCTACGAGCAGTACTTC,TRBV10-2,TRBJ2-7,TRBD2,NA
CASTDRPPRGAISTEAFF,TGTGCCAGCACCGACAGGCCTCCACGGGGGGCGATAAGCACTGAAGCTTTCTTT,TRBV2,TRBJ1-1,NA,NA
CASSQLQRDSPYEQYF,TGTGCCAGCAGTCAACTTCAAAGGGACAGCCCCTACGAGCAGTACTTC,TRBV6-6,TRBJ2-7,TRBD1,NA
CASAGGPFEQYF,TGTGCCAGCGCGGGAGGTCCCTTCGAGCAGTACTTC,TRBV6-5,TRBJ2-7,TRBD2,NA
CAISENTGVDEKLFF,TGTGCCATCAGTGAGAATACAGGCGTTGATGAAAAACTGTTTTTT,TRBV10-3,TRBJ1-4,NA,NA
CASSAGDTEAFF,TGTGCCAGCAGTGCCGGAGACACTGAAGCTTTCTTT,TRBV2,TRBJ1-1,NA,NA
CASTGGWLPKNTEAFF,TGTGCCAGTACAGGGGGTTGGCTCCCAAAGAACACTGAAGCTTTCTTT,TRBV19,TRBJ1-1,TRBD1,NA
CASSQDRGQSLNIQYF,TGTGCCAGCAGCCAAGATAGAGGACAGTCCCTAAACATTCAGTACTTC,TRBV14,TRBJ2-4,NA,NA
CAWSRTGGANVLTF,TGTGCCTGGAGTAGGACAGGAGGGGCCAACGTCCTGACTTTC,TRBV30,TRBJ2-6,TRBD1,once